These 20 T cell receptor beta chains were sequenced from one sample in a study of shared clonotypes between healthy human individuals. Here immunoSEQ multiplex PCR was the method, and the copy in TCRdb shows in-frame clones only, minus some. Of about 1 million clones listed, about 75% were seen once; the top ten hold about 1.5%. The material sequenced was memory CD4+ T cells sorted from blood. As to subset: CD45RA-negative fraction. The receptors come from a man between 18 and 35 years old in good health.

The genes are TRBV28 and TRBJ2-3; TRBD1 aligns across 8 bases. Germline V CDR1 and CDR2: MDHEN, SYDVKM. The V segment lost 4 bases and the J segment 6 bases; nucleotides outside the gene matches: 12. The CDR3 is 16 amino acids. DNA of the CDR3: TGTGCCAGCAGTTCAACTAGCACCCACAGGGGGGATACGCAGTATTTT. This sequence encodes CASSSTSTHRGDTQYF.

The chain recombines TRBV2 with TRBJ1-4; D might be TRBD1 (5 bases). This CDR3 comprises 12 residues. Germline CDR1 and CDR2: SNHLY and FYNNEI. Trimming pared 5 bases from V and 4 bases from J, leaving 5 bases between. CDR3 protein: CASSRGNEKLFF. In nucleotides, the CDR3 is TGTGCCAGCAGTAGGGGTAATGAAAAACTGTTTTTT.

The chain combines TRBV7-3 with TRBJ2-3; 8 bases are a match to TRBD2. The CDR3 is 15 amino acids. Per germline, CDR1 SGHTA and CDR2 FQGTGA. Trimming removed 5 bases from V and 5 bases from J; junction bases left unmatched: 9. The CDR3 coding sequence is TGTGCCAGCAGCCCGGGGGGGAATTTTCTAGATACGCAGTATTTT. Amino acid sequence: CASSPGGNFLDTQYF.

Turning to this clone: A read error is likely here: a far larger clone is one base away. This chain links TRBV2 with TRBJ2-2; 8 bases align to TRBD2. Germline-derived CDR1 and CDR2 are SNHLY and FYNNEI. The CDR3 length is 16 residues. CDR3 protein: CTSRPPTSGNTGELFF. The CDR3 DNA is TGTACCAGCAGACCACCTACTAGCGGGAACACCGGGGAGCTGTTTTTT.

The chain recombines TRBV10-3 with TRBJ1-1; no clear D gene. CDR1 ENHRY and CDR2 SYGVKD come from the germline V gene. CDR3 length: 13 residues. V was cut by 1 base and J by 5 bases, with 8 bases left in between. The CDR3 spells CAISEFIGTEAFF. The CDR3 bases are TGTGCCATCAGTGAGTTTATCGGAACTGAAGCTTTCTTT.

The chain recombines TRBV2 with TRBJ1-3; 8 bases fit TRBD1. V trimming: 10 bases; J trimming: 2 bases; junction bases outside the gene matches: 7. The CDR3 covers 14 residues. Germline CDR1 and CDR2: SNHLY and FYNNEI. CDR3 region: CAISRQGPGNTIYF. The CDR3 DNA sequence: TGTGCCATATCTCGACAGGGGCCTGGAAACACCATATATTTT.

The chain has TRBV6-5 and TRBJ1-1, with a tentative D call TRBD1 (6 bases). The CDR3 runs to 13 residues. CDR1 and CDR2 (germline): MNHEY, SVGAGI. Trimming left V 7 bases short and J 0 bases short, with 9 bases between. CDR3 amino acids: CASKRGVNTEAFF. As DNA, the CDR3 is TGTGCCAGCAAAAGGGGGGTGAACACTGAAGCTTTCTTT.

This clone was seen a single time. The rearrangement uses TRBV4-1 and TRBJ1-1; D is ambiguous. V was cut by 3 bases and J by 2 bases, with 10 bases left in between. The CDR3 has 14 residues. Germline loops: CDR1 MGHRA, CDR2 YSYEKL. The CDR3 spells CASSQARYNTEAFF. The DNA for the CDR3 is TGCGCCAGCAGCCAGGCCCGCTATAACACTGAAGCTTTCTTT.

The sample holds a few counts of this clone. The J gene is TRBJ2-7, the V gene TRBV7-6; no definite D call. V lost 1 base, J lost 7 bases, and 11 bases lay in between. The CDR3 runs 13 residues. Germline V gives CDR1 SGHVS, CDR2 FNYEAQ. CDR3 bases: TGTGCCAGCAGCTTAGAAGAAAGAGGAGAGCAGTACTTC. Translated: CASSLEERGEQYF.

The chain carries TRBV6-1 and TRBJ1-5; D possibly corresponds to TRBD1 (6 bases). Trimming took 8 bases from V and 4 from J, leaving 12 bases between them. In germline, CDR1 is MNHNS, CDR2 SASEGT. The CDR3 is 13 amino acids. The CDR3: CASLETGNQPQHF. The CDR3 nucleotides read TGTGCCAGCCTGGAGACAGGTAATCAGCCCCAGCATTTT.

This clone occurred a few times. The chain joins TRBV29-1 to TRBJ2-2; D might be TRBD2 (6 bases). Germline CDR1 SQVTM, CDR2 ANQGSEA. The CDR3 is 12 residues long. Trimming stripped 6 bases from V and 4 bases from J, with 9 bases between. CDR3 sequence reads: CSVRGVTGELFF. Written as DNA, the CDR3 is TGCAGCGTGCGGGGAGTCACCGGGGAGCTGTTTTTT.

The chain employs TRBV2 and TRBJ2-3; D is possibly TRBD2 (6 bases). CDR1 and CDR2 from the germline V gene are SNHLY and FYNNEI. The germline V and J ends were trimmed by 11 bases and 5 bases, with 11 bases remaining between them. This CDR3 is built from 11 residues. CDR3 in amino acids: CASRGGDTQYF. The CDR3 nucleotides are TGTGCCTCCCGGGGAGGAGATACGCAGTATTTT.

The chain has TRBV11-2 and TRBJ2-3, with 7 bases identical to TRBD2. Trimming took 0 bases from V and 2 from J; bases not matched to a gene: 8. Germline V gene data show CDR1 as SGHAT and CDR2 as FQNNGV. This CDR3 is 17 amino acids long. The CDR3 here is CASSLDWQGGFTDTQYF. The DNA of the CDR3 is TGTGCCAGCAGCTTAGATTGGCAGGGAGGGTTCACAGATACGCAGTATTTT.

The V call is TRBV29-1, the J call TRBJ2-5; the D is unclear. This CDR3 has 11 residues. Deletions cut 5 bases from V and 5 bases from J, with 9 bases between. Germline CDR1 reads SQVTM; CDR2 reads ANQGSEA. The CDR3 region has the DNA TGCAGCGTTTTAATAGGGGAGACCCAGTACTTC. This sequence encodes CSVLIGETQYF.

V and J are TRBV6-5 and TRBJ1-3; no reliable D call. V was pared by 5 bases and J by 10 bases, with 12 bases between. Germline V gene sequence: CDR1 MNHEY, CDR2 SVGAGI. The length of the CDR3 is 12 residues. The CDR3 spells CASSPAAGTIYF. CDR3 bases: TGTGCCAGCAGTCCCGCCGCGGGGACCATATATTTT.

This chain links TRBV29-1 with TRBJ2-7; D remains unclear. The V gene lost 7 bases and the J gene lost 0 bases, with 10 bases spanning the gap. This CDR3 has 12 amino acids. CDR1 and CDR2 (germline): SQVTM, ANQGSEA. This CDR3 is CSGRTASYEQYF. CDR3 nucleotide sequence: TGCAGCGGCAGGACGGCCTCCTACGAGCAGTACTTC.

For this clone: With only one base between it and a far larger clone, this is likely a read error. The chain has TRBV7-7 and TRBJ2-7, with D tentatively TRBD2 (5 bases). This CDR3 is 13 amino acids long. The germline gives CDR1 SSHAT, CDR2 FNYEAQ (reference sequence). Here the CDR3 DNA reads TGTGCTAGCAGCGAGGGATTTATCTACGAGCAGTACTTC. Amino acids: CASSEGFIYEQYF.

Of note for this clone: A read error is possible here, since a much larger clone lies one base away. Other DNA sequences in the sample encode the same CDR3. This chain connects TRBV4-1 to TRBJ2-3, with D possibly being TRBD2 (6 bases). Trimming removed 4 bases from V and 0 bases from J, with 20 bases in between. This CDR3 has 18 amino acids. CDR1 is MGHRA and CDR2 is YSYEKL in the germline V gene. The CDR3 sequence: CASSPLYAAGTSTDTQYF. The CDR3 nucleotides are TGCGCCAGCAGCCCGCTATATGCGGCGGGGACTAGCACAGATACGCAGTATTTT.

This chain links TRBV5-1 with TRBJ2-3; 8 bases match TRBD2. Trimming took 4 bases from V and 6 from J; bases not matched to a gene: 13. This CDR3 spans 16 amino acids. Germline V gives CDR1 SGHRS, CDR2 YFSETQ. CDR3 in amino acids: CASSPSPGTSGDTQYF. In nucleotides, the CDR3 is TGCGCCAGCAGCCCGAGTCCCGGGACTAGTGGCGATACGCAGTATTTT.

Only a few counts were recorded for this clone. The chain combines TRBV11-3 with TRBJ1-1; D is uncertain. The CDR3 has 13 residues. V lost 5 bases and J lost 0, with 7 bases in between. Germline V lookup: CDR1 SGHNT, CDR2 YENEEA. In nucleotides, the CDR3 is TGTGCCAGCAGCCTCGAATTGAACACTGAAGCTTTCTTT. Amino acid sequence: CASSLELNTEAFF.